This T cell receptor beta chain was captured by sequencing in a study of blood T cell repertoires in COVID-19. Germline CDR1 is SGHTA and CDR2 is FQGNSA. V shed 6 bases and J shed 3 bases, with 14 bases lying between them. The CDR3 totals 14 residues. TCRdb's copy holds only in-frame clones and misses some; the assay was immunoSEQ multiplex PCR. The sample has over 150,000 clones, 85% to 90% seen once. The sequence derives from a man over 45 who had recovered from COVID-19. Sequencing used peripheral blood. V and J are TRBV7-2 and TRBJ1-2, with TRBD1 as a possible D gene (5 bases). The CDR3 sequence is CASRFRQFDYGYTF. The CDR3 DNA reads TGTGCCAGCAGGTTTAGACAGTTTGACTATGGCTACACCTTC. Filled out from reference TRBV7-2 and TRBJ1-2, the complete variable domain reads GAGVSQSPSNKVTEKGKDVELRCDPISGHTALYWYRQSLGQGLEFLIYFQGNSAPDKSGLPSDRFSAERTGGSVSTLTIQRTQQEDSAVYLCASRFRQFDYGYTFGSGTRLTVV.